A single sample gave rise to the 28 T cell receptor beta chains below, sequenced in a study of cytomegalovirus exposure and HLA in healthy donors. The PCR had 60 Vbeta and 13 Jbeta primers. Here immunoSEQ multiplex PCR was the method, and the copy in TCRdb shows in-frame clones only, minus some. Of about 200,000 clones in the sample, roughly 78% were seen once. The sample comprised PBMCs. The receptors come from a girl aged 10 to 17 in good health and CMV-seropositive.

The V call is TRBV2, the J call TRBJ2-7; D possibly corresponds to TRBD2 (7 bases). This CDR3 is built from 14 residues. The germline V gene encodes CDR1 SNHLY and CDR2 FYNNEI. The ends were cut back, 6 bases at V and 1 base at J, with 13 bases in the middle. The DNA of the CDR3 is TGTGCCAGCAGGGAAAGGGGGGGGTCCTACGAGCAGTACTTC. Its translation: CASRERGGSYEQYF.

The chain has TRBV27 and TRBJ2-7; 8 bases agree with TRBD1. The V segment lost 4 bases and the J segment 5 bases; nucleotides outside the gene matches: 10. CDR3 length: 15 residues. Germline V gives CDR1 MNHEY, CDR2 SMNVEV (reference sequence). This CDR3 is CASSSPSDRGHEQYF. In nucleotides, the CDR3 is TGTGCCAGCAGTTCCCCCTCCGACAGGGGCCACGAGCAGTACTTC.

This clone was recorded a few times. The chain recombines TRBV6-1 with TRBJ2-4, with 8 positions matching TRBD1. Germline V gene data show CDR1 as MNHNS and CDR2 as SASEGT. The V segment lost 0 bases and the J segment 0 bases; nucleotides outside the gene matches: 7. There are 18 residues in the CDR3. This CDR3 reads CASSEAGTGRIAKNIQYF. CDR3 nucleotide sequence: TGTGCCAGCAGTGAAGCGGGGACAGGCAGAATAGCCAAAAACATTCAGTACTTC.

The chain is built from TRBV29-1 and TRBJ1-4; the match to TRBD1 covers 7 bases. Germline CDR1 SQVTM, CDR2 ANQGSEA. V dropped 4 bases and J dropped 3; count of bases not matched to a gene: 8. The CDR3 has 15 residues. The CDR3 nucleotides are TGCAGCGTTGTGGAGGTACAGGGGCCTAATGAAAAACTGTTTTTT. It encodes CSVVEVQGPNEKLFF.

This clone has just a few counts. V and J are TRBV7-7 and TRBJ2-7; no clear D gene. The CDR3 has 13 amino acids. Trimming took 0 bases from V and 5 from J, leaving 8 bases between them. Germline loops: CDR1 SSHAT, CDR2 FNYEAQ (reference sequence). CDR3 loop: CASSLAQSNEQYF. CDR3 sequence (DNA): TGTGCCAGCAGCTTAGCCCAATCAAACGAGCAGTACTTC.

The chain carries TRBV2 and TRBJ1-3; 7 positions match TRBD1. V trimming: 6 bases; J trimming: 2 bases; junction bases outside the gene matches: 1. Germline V CDR1 and CDR2: SNHLY, FYNNEI. The CDR3 length is 13 residues. CDR3 coding DNA: TGTGCCAGCAGGCAGGGGGCTGGAAACACCATATATTTT. Translation gives CASRQGAGNTIYF.

The rearrangement links TRBV6-5 to TRBJ1-5, with TRBD1 as a possible D gene (6 bases). The CDR3 runs 15 residues. V was clipped by 5 bases and J by 3 bases, with 14 bases between them. The germline V gene has CDR1 MNHEY and CDR2 SVGAGI. CDR3 DNA sequence: TGTGCCAGCAGTACGGACAGCCAGCCCAATCAGCCCCAGCATTTT. Its translation is CASSTDSQPNQPQHF.

Details on this clone: The junction differs from germline at one of its ends, possibly a read error. The chain uses TRBV28 and TRBJ2-3; a possible D gene is TRBD2 (5 bases). Germline lookup yields CDR1 MDHEN and CDR2 SYDVKM. This CDR3 spans 16 amino acids. The CDR3 sequence: CVSSFHPEGDPDTQYF. In nucleotides, the CDR3 is TGTGTCAGCAGTTTTCACCCAGAGGGTGACCCAGATACGCAGTATTTT.

This clone was seen more than once but under ten times. This sequence joins TRBV7-2 and TRBJ2-2; 7 positions match TRBD1. Germline trimming cut 5 bases from V and 6 bases from J; bases unmatched to any gene: 15. In germline, CDR1 is SGHTA, CDR2 FQGNSA. This CDR3 is 17 amino acids long. For the CDR3, the DNA is TGTGCCAGCAGCCTTAAATCGACAGGGCTCGGATCCGGGGAGCTGTTTTTT. Residues: CASSLKSTGLGSGELFF.

The J gene is TRBJ2-2, the V gene TRBV11-3; D possibly corresponds to TRBD1 (6 bases). CDR3 length: 15 amino acids. V was trimmed by 4 bases and J by 5 bases, leaving 14 bases between them. CDR1 and CDR2 (germline): SGHNT, YENEEA. The chain's CDR3 is CASSSARGGTGELFF. The CDR3 coding sequence is TGTGCCAGCAGCTCGGCTAGAGGGGGAACCGGGGAGCTGTTTTTT.

A remark on this clone: Within the sample, other DNA sequences also encode this same CDR3. This sequence joins TRBV5-1 and TRBJ1-1, with 10 positions matching TRBD1. V dropped 1 base and J dropped 4; count of bases not matched to a gene: 1. The CDR3 sequence is 14 residues long. Looked up from germline, CDR1 is SGHRS and CDR2 is YFSETQ. CDR3 amino acids: CASSLRTGGTEAFF. CDR3 coding DNA: TGCGCCAGCAGCTTGAGGACAGGGGGCACTGAAGCTTTCTTT. The whole variable domain, filled in from reference TRBV5-1 and TRBJ1-1, reads KAGVTQTPRYLIKTRGQQVTLSCSPISGHRSVSWYQQTPGQGLQFLFEYFSETQRNKGNFPGRFSGRQFSNSRSEMNVSTLELGDSALYLCASSLRTGGTEAFFGQGTRLTVV.

The rearrangement uses TRBV7-2 and TRBJ2-7; TRBD1 matches at 8 bases. CDR1 is SGHTA, CDR2 FQGNSA, per germline. The J segment lost 3 bases and the V segment lost 5 bases, leaving 6 bases of the junction unmatched. The CDR3 is 14 residues long. CDR3 protein: CASSQTGAHYEQYF. DNA of the CDR3: TGTGCCAGCAGCCAGACAGGGGCACACTACGAGCAGTACTTC.

In its sample, this clone was seen a few times. The chain links TRBV4-3 to TRBJ1-1; D unresolved. Per the germline V gene, CDR1 is LGHNA and CDR2 is YSLEER. Trimming left V 0 bases short and J 4 bases short, with 9 bases between. This CDR3 contains 14 residues. DNA of the CDR3: TGCGCCAGCAGCCAAGAACGGGTGACCACTGAAGCTTTCTTT. It encodes CASSQERVTTEAFF.

Worth noting for this clone: A junction boundary mismatches the germline segment, possibly from a read error. This chain connects TRBV27 to TRBJ2-7; the D gene is possibly TRBD2 (6 bases). CDR1 MNHEY and CDR2 SMNVEV come from the germline V gene (reference sequence). This CDR3 spans 16 amino acids. CDR3 in DNA: TGTGCCAGCAGCAAATCCCGCGCGGGGAACATTTACGAGCGGTACTTC. Amino acids: CASSKSRAGNIYERYF.

The gene calls are TRBV9 and TRBJ2-7; TRBD2 might be the D (5 bases). V was pared by 0 bases and J by 4 bases, with 20 bases between. CDR3 length: 17 residues. Per germline, CDR1 SGDLS and CDR2 YYNGEE. The CDR3 DNA reads TGTGCCAGCAGCGTAGTAGTTCCGAGGGATTGGTTGTACGAGCAGTACTTC. Protein sequence: CASSVVVPRDWLYEQYF.

Points on this clone: The same CDR3 can be traced to other DNA sequences in this sample. In DNA form, the CDR3 reads TGTGCCAGCAGCCTTGGACAGATGAACACTGAAGCTTTCTTT. Translated, it gives CASSLGQMNTEAFF. This sequence joins TRBV5-6 and TRBJ1-1, with D tentatively TRBD1 (6 bases). In germline, CDR1 is SGHDT, CDR2 YYEEEE. Trimming removed 4 bases at V and 0 bases at J, with 10 bases between. The CDR3 is 14 amino acids.

The CDR3 nucleotides read TGTGCCAGCAGTACCAGGACTCGGTATGGCTACACCTTC. Its protein is CASSTRTRYGYTF. V usage is TRBV6-5 and J usage is TRBJ1-2; D unclear. Per the germline V gene, CDR1 is MNHEY and CDR2 is SVGAGI. This CDR3 is 13 amino acids long. Trimming stripped 5 bases from V and 5 bases from J, with 12 bases between.

This sequence joins TRBV9 and TRBJ2-1, with 12 positions matching TRBD2. V dropped 2 bases and J dropped 9; count of bases not matched to a gene: 6. Germline V gene lookup returns CDR1 SGDLS and CDR2 YYNGEE. CDR3 length equals 15 residues. The CDR3 bases are TGTGCCAGCAGCGTCCTAGCGGGGGGGGAGGGTGAGCAGTTCTTC. Protein: CASSVLAGGEGEQFF.

The chain has TRBV18 and TRBJ1-1; 9 nucleotides align to TRBD1. The CDR3 spans 16 residues. Germline V gene lookup returns CDR1 KGHSH and CDR2 LQKENI. Unmatched junction bases numbered 10, after V lost 3 bases and J lost 5 bases. CDR3 sequence (DNA): TGTGCCAGCTCACCGGAACAGGGGGCCTTGAGGACTGAAGCTTTCTTT. It encodes CASSPEQGALRTEAFF.

This chain joins TRBV7-9 and TRBJ1-6; TRBD1 might be the D (5 bases). The CDR3 length is 15 residues. Germline V gene sequence: CDR1 SEHNR, CDR2 FQNEAQ (reference sequence). V lost 1 base and J 7 bases, leaving 11 bases between the germline ends. The CDR3 spells CASSLVGAENSPLHF. In DNA form, the CDR3 reads TGTGCCAGCAGCTTAGTAGGGGCTGAAAATTCACCCCTCCACTTT.

Only a few counts were recorded for this clone. V is TRBV27 and J is TRBJ1-1; TRBD1 agrees at 8 bases. Germline values: CDR1 MNHEY, CDR2 SMNVEV (reference sequence). The junction had 5 bases not matched to a gene; V was cut back by 4 bases and J by 4 bases. The CDR3 spans 14 residues. For the CDR3, the DNA is TGTGCCAGCAGTTCCCGACAGGGGCCCACTGAAGCTTTCTTT. It yields the protein CASSSRQGPTEAFF.

The chain couples TRBV2 to TRBJ2-5; TRBD2 matches at 9 bases. V lost 3 bases, J lost 7 bases, and 9 bases stayed unmatched. From germline, CDR1 is SNHLY and CDR2 FYNNEI. This CDR3 is built from 15 residues. The CDR3 sequence: CASSELAGPYGTQYF. The DNA for the CDR3 is TGTGCCAGCAGTGAGCTAGCGGGGCCCTACGGGACCCAGTACTTC.

The V gene is TRBV7-2, the J gene TRBJ2-3; 14 bases fit TRBD2. The CDR3 consists of 17 residues. Trimming cost V 7 bases and J 1 base; bases outside gene matches: 7. From germline, CDR1 is SGHTA and CDR2 FQGNSA. Written as DNA, the CDR3 is TGTGCCAGCATCGATTTGACTAGCGGGGGGGGCACAGATACGCAGTATTTT. As protein: CASIDLTSGGGTDTQYF.

This clone occurred once. The rearrangement links TRBV19 to TRBJ1-3; unclear D gene. V was shortened by 2 bases and J by 9 bases, with 23 bases between the two germline ends. This CDR3 has 17 residues. Germline loops: CDR1 LNHDA, CDR2 SQIVND (reference sequence). Here the CDR3 DNA reads TGTGCCAGTAGTATACCGAACGTAGCGGGATCTCGCGGCACCATATATTTT. It codes for CASSIPNVAGSRGTIYF.

V gene TRBV7-2 combines with J gene TRBJ2-5; D uncertain. The CDR3 runs to 11 residues. Germline V gives CDR1 SGHTA, CDR2 FQGNSA. Trimming stripped 1 base from V and 9 bases from J, with 6 bases between. The CDR3 protein is CASSLGASQYF. The DNA for the CDR3 is TGTGCCAGCAGCTTAGGGGCGTCCCAGTACTTC.

V usage is TRBV7-8 and J usage is TRBJ2-7; 8 bases are shared with TRBD2. In germline, CDR1 is SGHVS, CDR2 FQNEAQ. CDR3 length equals 15 residues. The V and J ends lost 5 bases and 4 bases, in that order; junction bases with no gene match: 10. CDR3 in amino acids: CASSARSAGVYEQYF. The CDR3 nucleotides are TGTGCCAGCAGCGCCCGATCAGCGGGGGTTTACGAGCAGTACTTC.

The rearrangement joins TRBV5-1 to TRBJ2-5; 11 nucleotides match TRBD1. CDR1 is SGHRS and CDR2 is YFSETQ in the germline V gene. Germline trimming cut 4 bases from V and 1 base from J; bases unmatched to any gene: 6. CDR3 length equals 16 residues. Written as DNA, the CDR3 is TGCGCCAGCAGCCTGGGACAGGGGGTGCTCCAAGAGACCCAGTACTTC. This translates into CASSLGQGVLQETQYF.

The chain uses TRBV9 and TRBJ1-2; 7 positions match TRBD1. Germline V gene sequence: CDR1 SGDLS, CDR2 YYNGEE. The V gene end was trimmed by 3 bases and the J gene end by 3 bases; junction bases not matched to a gene: 2. The CDR3 is made up of 13 amino acids. CDR3 region: CASSADRDYGYTF. The CDR3 DNA follows: TGTGCCAGCAGCGCCGACAGGGACTATGGCTACACCTTC.